This T cell receptor beta chain comes out of a study of PD-1 blockade in classical Hodgkin lymphoma. Indicated time point: cycle 4 day 1 (C4D1), after 5 to 7 weeks of nivolumab. No patient escaped relapse after autologous stem cell transplantation, and brentuximab vedotin exposure varied. Using immunoSEQ multiplex PCR, the repertoire was profiled, and TCRdb retains in-frame clones only, with some absent. The data show about 93,000 clones, 78% seen once. This CDR3 is 16 amino acids long. The germline V gene has CDR1 LNHDA and CDR2 SQIVND (reference sequence). J was trimmed by 2 bases and V by 3 bases; bases with no gene match: 8.

The sequence came from a human donor with classical Hodgkin lymphoma. The chain couples TRBV19 to TRBJ2-3, with 7 bases matching TRBD1. The sequencing used peripheral blood mononuclear cells (PBMCs), collected before the fourth cycle of nivolumab. For the CDR3, the DNA is TGTGCCAGTAGTATCAACAGGGGATCCTCCACAGATACGCAGTATTTT. This codes for CASSINRGSSTDTQYF.